These T cell receptor beta chains were read from a single sample in a study of CD8 T cells in Susac syndrome. TCRdb re-analysed the immunoSEQ multiplex PCR reads in MiXCR, keeping a single row per CDR3 protein. The sample holds tens of thousands of distinct CDR3 sequences, 85% to 95% seen once. The specimen was CD8+ T cells from PBMCs. The receptors come from a human donor in good health. Both conserved end residues are part of each CDR3. A D gene is named only where the DNA matches it firmly. Not every row has a clone size; where given, it reads once, few, many or a size class.

d_call,v_call,clone_size,j_call,cdr3_aa,cdr3_nt
TRBD1,TRBV4-1,.,TRBJ2-7,CASSHRQGSPAEEQYF,TGCGCCAGCAGCCACCGACAGGGGTCCCCTGCGGAGGAGCAGTACTTC
.,TRBV2,.,TRBJ2-1,CASSEQGYNEQFF,TGTGCCAGCAGTGAGCAGGGCTACAATGAGCAGTTCTTC
.,TRBV20-1,.,TRBJ2-2,CSAPLLTGELFF,TGCAGTGCCCCCCTCTTGACAGGGGAGCTGTTTTTT
.,TRBV4-3,once,TRBJ2-7,CASSHSRWGDYEQYF,TGCGCCAGCAGCCATTCCAGGTGGGGTGACTACGAGCAGTACTTC
TRBD2,TRBV7-9,.,TRBJ2-1,CASSFSGGPNYNEQFF,TGTGCCAGCAGCTTTAGCGGGGGGCCGAACTACAATGAGCAGTTCTTC
TRBD1,TRBV4-3,once,TRBJ2-3,CASSRGTEDTQYF,TGCGCCAGCAGCCGAGGGACAGAAGATACGCAGTATTTT
.,TRBV6-1,.,TRBJ2-1,CASSEARFATDEQFF,TGTGCCAGCAGTGAAGCTAGGTTTGCTACCGATGAGCAGTTCTTC
TRBD1,TRBV12-3/TRBV12-4,once,TRBJ2-1,CASTRGTGGFNEQLF,TGTGCCAGCACACGCGGGACAGGGGGCTTCAATGAGCAGCTCTTC
.,TRBV15,.,TRBJ1-1,CATSRDGELDEAFF,TGTGCCACCAGCAGAGACGGAGAGTTAGATGAAGCTTTCTTT
.,TRBV20-1,.,TRBJ2-5,CSARDQGSHQETQYF,TGCAGTGCTAGAGATCAGGGCTCCCACCAAGAGACCCAGTACTTC
.,TRBV7-6,.,TRBJ2-7,CASSRGSSYEQYF,TGTGCCAGCAGCCGGGGGAGCTCCTACGAGCAGTACTTC
TRBD1,TRBV12-3/TRBV12-4,.,TRBJ1-1,CASSLDRSNTEAFF,TGTGCCAGCAGCCTGGACAGGTCGAACACTGAAGCTTTCTTT
.,TRBV20-1,.,TRBJ2-5,CSAEGTGTPGTQYF,TGCAGTGCGGAGGGGACGGGGACACCGGGGACCCAGTACTTC
.,TRBV29-1,.,TRBJ2-7,CSVGGGGFEQYF,TGCAGCGTTGGCGGAGGGGGGTTCGAGCAGTACTTC
.,TRBV6-5,.,TRBJ1-1,CASSYSVWVNTEAFF,TGTGCCAGCAGTTACTCGGTGTGGGTGAACACTGAAGCTTTCTTT
.,TRBV5-4,.,TRBJ1-6,CASSLGDAYNSPLHF,TGTGCCAGCAGCTTGGGGGACGCTTATAATTCACCCCTCCACTTT
.,TRBV10-3,.,TRBJ1-1,CAISEEGLNTEAFF,TGTGCCATCAGTGAGGAGGGTTTGAACACTGAAGCTTTCTTT
.,TRBV11-2,.,TRBJ2-7,CASTNRISSYEQYF,TGTGCCAGCACCAACCGAATAAGCTCCTACGAGCAGTACTTC
TRBD2,TRBV10-3,.,TRBJ2-5,CAISGNLGLAGDQETQYF,TGTGCCATCAGTGGAAACCTAGGACTAGCGGGGGACCAAGAGACCCAGTACTTC
.,TRBV3-1,.,TRBJ1-1,CASSQIRDGVRSEAFF,TGTGCCAGCAGCCAAATAAGGGACGGGGTCCGTAGTGAAGCTTTCTTT
.,TRBV11-2,few,TRBJ2-7,CASSLSHLSYEQYF,TGTGCCAGCAGCTTGTCTCACCTCTCCTACGAGCAGTACTTC
.,TRBV20-1,.,TRBJ2-7,CSARESGYEQYF,TGCAGTGCTAGAGAGAGTGGATACGAGCAGTACTTC
.,TRBV20-1,.,TRBJ2-7,CSARKEGQEQYF,TGCAGTGCTAGGAAGGAGGGTCAGGAGCAGTACTTC
.,TRBV29-1,.,TRBJ1-1,CSVEGRGAEAFF,TGCAGCGTTGAAGGAAGAGGGGCTGAAGCTTTCTTT
.,TRBV6-6,.,TRBJ1-5,CASSWTVTLEPQHF,TGTGCCAGCAGTTGGACAGTAACGTTGGAGCCCCAGCATTTT
.,TRBV20-1,.,TRBJ1-6,CSASSLGLGPNSPLHF,TGCAGTGCTAGCTCCTTAGGGCTGGGGCCCAATTCACCCCTCCACTTT
.,TRBV7-2,.,TRBJ2-3,CASSASDTQYF,TGTGCCAGCAGCGCCTCAGATACGCAGTATTTT
.,TRBV7-9,.,TRBJ2-3,CALHGDLNTDTQYF,TGTGCCCTACATGGTGACCTAAACACAGATACGCAGTATTTT
.,TRBV20-1,.,TRBJ2-6,CSARGARFSGANVLTF,TGCAGTGCTAGAGGGGCAAGGTTCTCTGGGGCCAACGTCCTGACTTTC
.,TRBV6-1,.,TRBJ2-6,CASIGGYSGANVLTF,TGTGCCAGCATTGGGGGCTACTCTGGGGCCAACGTCCTGACTTTC
TRBD1,TRBV29-1,.,TRBJ2-1,CSAPGQAGSYNEQFF,TGCAGCGCGCCTGGACAGGCAGGCTCCTACAATGAGCAGTTCTTC
TRBD1,TRBV7-2,once,TRBJ1-2,CASSLYRGVNYGYNF,TGTGCCAGCAGCTTATACAGGGGGGTCAACTATGGCTACAACTTC
TRBD1,TRBV6-5,.,TRBJ1-5,CASSGQGPSNQPQHF,TGTGCCAGCAGCGGACAGGGACCTAGCAATCAGCCCCAGCATTTT
.,TRBV5-5,.,TRBJ2-7,CASSLRRGAEEQYF,TGTGCCAGCAGCTTGCGAAGGGGGGCGGAAGAGCAGTACTTC
TRBD1,TRBV20-1,.,TRBJ1-5,CSARYGTGDNQPQHF,TGCAGTGCTAGGTACGGGACAGGGGACAATCAGCCCCAGCATTTT
.,TRBV4-1,.,TRBJ2-6,CASSQDGQFFSGANVLTF,TGCGCCAGCAGCCAAGACGGACAGTTTTTCTCTGGGGCCAACGTCCTGACTTTC
.,TRBV14,.,TRBJ2-2,CASSQDMGWATGELFF,TGTGCCAGCAGCCAAGATATGGGGTGGGCAACCGGGGAGCTGTTTTTT
.,TRBV4-3,.,TRBJ1-2,CASSQDGGLIGGYTF,TGCGCCAGCAGCCAAGATGGCGGATTGATCGGGGGCTACACCTTC
.,TRBV7-2,.,TRBJ2-3,CASSSPMGEADTQYF,TGTGCCAGCAGCTCCCCAATGGGGGAGGCAGATACGCAGTATTTT
.,TRBV6-2/TRBV6-3,.,TRBJ1-5,CASLGGRSNQPQHF,TGTGCCAGCCTAGGGGGACGCTCCAATCAGCCCCAGCATTTT
.,TRBV6-5,.,TRBJ1-1,CASRGGKAEAFF,TGTGCCAGCAGAGGGGGGAAAGCTGAAGCTTTCTTT
TRBD1,TRBV7-2,.,TRBJ2-2,CASSLRLGQGGTGELFF,TGTGCCAGCAGCTTAAGATTGGGACAGGGCGGCACCGGGGAGCTGTTTTTT
TRBD1,TRBV5-1,.,TRBJ1-4,CASGPGTGPNEKLFF,TGCGCCAGCGGGCCCGGGACAGGGCCTAATGAAAAACTGTTTTTT
.,TRBV7-9,.,TRBJ2-1,CASSPPGSEQFF,TGTGCCAGCAGCCCTCCGGGGAGTGAGCAGTTCTTC
TRBD1,TRBV20-1,.,TRBJ1-5,CSAPDREKDQPQHF,TGCAGTGCTCCGGACAGGGAAAAAGATCAGCCCCAGCATTTT